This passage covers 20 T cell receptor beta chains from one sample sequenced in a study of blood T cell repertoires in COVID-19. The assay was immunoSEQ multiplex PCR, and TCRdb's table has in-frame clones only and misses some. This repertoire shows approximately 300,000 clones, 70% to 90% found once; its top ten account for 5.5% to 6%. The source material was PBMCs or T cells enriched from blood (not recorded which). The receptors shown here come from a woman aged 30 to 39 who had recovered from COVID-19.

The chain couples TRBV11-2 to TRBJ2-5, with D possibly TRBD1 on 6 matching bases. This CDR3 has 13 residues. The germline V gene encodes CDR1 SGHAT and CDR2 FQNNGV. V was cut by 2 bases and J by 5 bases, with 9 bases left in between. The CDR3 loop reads CASSLHRVETQYF. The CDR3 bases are TGTGCCAGCAGCTTACACAGGGTGGAGACCCAGTACTTC.

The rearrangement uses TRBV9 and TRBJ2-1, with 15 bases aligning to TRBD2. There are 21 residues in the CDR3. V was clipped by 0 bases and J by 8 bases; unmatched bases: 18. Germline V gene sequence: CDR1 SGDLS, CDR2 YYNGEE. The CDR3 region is CASSVATGTGLAGGPSHEQFF. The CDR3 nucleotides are TGTGCCAGCAGCGTAGCTACGGGGACTGGACTAGCGGGGGGGCCGAGCCATGAGCAGTTCTTC.

The CDR3 loop is CASSPAPGGSGYTF. The CDR3 DNA reads as TGTGCCAGCTCACCAGCTCCAGGGGGCTCGGGCTACACCTTC. J is TRBJ1-2 and V is TRBV18; 8 bases align to TRBD1. The germline V gene has CDR1 KGHSH and CDR2 LQKENI. V was pared by 2 bases and J by 8 bases, with 7 bases of the junction left unmatched. This CDR3 spans 14 amino acids.

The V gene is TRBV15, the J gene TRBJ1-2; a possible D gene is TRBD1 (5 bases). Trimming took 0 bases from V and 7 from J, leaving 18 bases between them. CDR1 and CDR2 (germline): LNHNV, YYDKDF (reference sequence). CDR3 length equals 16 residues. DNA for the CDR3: TGTGCCACCAGCAGAGATTCAGGGTCAGCTCGGTCTGGCTACACCTTC. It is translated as CATSRDSGSARSGYTF. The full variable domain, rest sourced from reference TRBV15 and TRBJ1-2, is DAMVIQNPRYQVTQFGKPVTLSCSQTLNHNVMYWYQQKSSQAPKLLFHYYDKDFNNEADTPDNFQSRRPNTSFCFLDIRSPGLGDTAMYLCATSRDSGSARSGYTFGSGTRLTVV.

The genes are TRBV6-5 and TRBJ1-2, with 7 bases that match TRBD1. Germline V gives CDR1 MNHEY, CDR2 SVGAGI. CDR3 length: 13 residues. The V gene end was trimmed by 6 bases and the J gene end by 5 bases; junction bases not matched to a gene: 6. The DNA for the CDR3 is TGTGCCAGCAGGGGGCAGGGGGAGTATGGCTACACCTTC. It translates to CASRGQGEYGYTF.

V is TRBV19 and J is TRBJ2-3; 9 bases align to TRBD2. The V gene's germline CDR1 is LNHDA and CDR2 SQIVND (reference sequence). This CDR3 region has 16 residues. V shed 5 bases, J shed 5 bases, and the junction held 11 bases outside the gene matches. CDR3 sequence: CASSPLAGQRGDTQYF. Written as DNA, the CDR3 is TGTGCCAGTAGTCCCCTAGCGGGGCAACGCGGAGATACGCAGTATTTT.

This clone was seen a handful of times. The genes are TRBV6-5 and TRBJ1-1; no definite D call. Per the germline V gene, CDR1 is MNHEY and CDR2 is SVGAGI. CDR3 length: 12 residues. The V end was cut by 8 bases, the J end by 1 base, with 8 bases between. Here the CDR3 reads CASRRANTEAFF. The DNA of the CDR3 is TGTGCCAGCCGGAGGGCGAACACTGAAGCTTTCTTT.

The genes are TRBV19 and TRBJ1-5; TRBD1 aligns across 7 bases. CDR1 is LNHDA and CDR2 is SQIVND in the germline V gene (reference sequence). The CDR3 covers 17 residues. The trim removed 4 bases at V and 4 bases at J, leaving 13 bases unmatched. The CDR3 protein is CASSNPLQGGRNQPQHF. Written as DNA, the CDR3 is TGTGCCAGTAGTAATCCCCTCCAGGGGGGAAGGAATCAGCCCCAGCATTTT.

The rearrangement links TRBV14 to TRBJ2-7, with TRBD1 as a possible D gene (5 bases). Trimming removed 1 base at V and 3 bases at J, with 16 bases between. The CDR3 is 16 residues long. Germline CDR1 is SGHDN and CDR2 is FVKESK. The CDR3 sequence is CASSQGSGLRGYEQYF. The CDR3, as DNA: TGTGCCAGCAGCCAAGGATCAGGGTTGCGAGGCTACGAGCAGTACTTC.

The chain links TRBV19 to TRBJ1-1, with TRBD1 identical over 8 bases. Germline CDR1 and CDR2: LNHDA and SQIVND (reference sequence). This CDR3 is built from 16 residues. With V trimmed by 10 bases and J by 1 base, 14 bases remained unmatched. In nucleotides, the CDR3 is TGTGCCACCCTTTACAGGGGGGCGCGTGCGAACACTGAAGCTTTCTTT. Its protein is CATLYRGARANTEAFF.

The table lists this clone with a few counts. The DNA for the CDR3 is TGTGCCAGCAGTCCCATAGATGGGCGGGGGAACAATGAGCAGTTCTTC. The encoded protein is CASSPIDGRGNNEQFF. The V gene is TRBV27, the J gene TRBJ2-1; 7 positions agree with TRBD2. CDR1 and CDR2 from the germline V gene are MNHEY and SMNVEV (reference sequence). Losses at the gene ends were 5 bases for V and 5 bases for J; bases not matched to a gene: 12. The CDR3 contains 16 residues.

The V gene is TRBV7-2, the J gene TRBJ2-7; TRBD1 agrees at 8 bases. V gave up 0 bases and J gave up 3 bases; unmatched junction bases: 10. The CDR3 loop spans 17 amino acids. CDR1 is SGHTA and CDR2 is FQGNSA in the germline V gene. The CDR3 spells CASSLALVGTGFYEQYF. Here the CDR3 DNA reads TGTGCCAGCAGCTTAGCCCTGGTAGGGACAGGTTTCTACGAGCAGTACTTC.

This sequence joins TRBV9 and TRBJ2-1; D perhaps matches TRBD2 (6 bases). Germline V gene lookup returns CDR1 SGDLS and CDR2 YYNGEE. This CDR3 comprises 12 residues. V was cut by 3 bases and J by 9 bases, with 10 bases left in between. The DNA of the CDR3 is TGTGCCAGCAGCGAACTCGGGGGTGAGCAGTTCTTC. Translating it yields CASSELGGEQFF. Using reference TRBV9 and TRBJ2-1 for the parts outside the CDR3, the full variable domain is DSGVTQTPKHLITATGQRVTLRCSPRSGDLSVYWYQQSLDQGLQFLIQYYNGEERAKGNILERFSAQQFPDLHSELNLSSLELGDSALYFCASSELGGEQFFGPGTRLTVL.

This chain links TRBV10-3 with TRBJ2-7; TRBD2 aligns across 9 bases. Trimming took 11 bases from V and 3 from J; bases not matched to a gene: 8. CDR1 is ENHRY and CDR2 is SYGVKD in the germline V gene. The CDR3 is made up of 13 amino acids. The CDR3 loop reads CASHSGGHYEQYF. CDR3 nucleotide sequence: TGTGCCTCGCATAGCGGGGGCCACTACGAGCAGTACTTC.

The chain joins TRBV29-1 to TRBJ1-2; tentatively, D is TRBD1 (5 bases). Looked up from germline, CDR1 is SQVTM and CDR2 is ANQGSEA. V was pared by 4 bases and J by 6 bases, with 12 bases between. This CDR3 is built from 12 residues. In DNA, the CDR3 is TGCAGCGTTGCCCTCCCAGGGCATGGCTACACCTTC. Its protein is CSVALPGHGYTF.

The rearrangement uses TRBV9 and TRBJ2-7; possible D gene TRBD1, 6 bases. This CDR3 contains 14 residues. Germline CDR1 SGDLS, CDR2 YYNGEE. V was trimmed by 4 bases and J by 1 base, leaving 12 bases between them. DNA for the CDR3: TGTGCCAGCAGCTTGGGGGCCCCATCCTACGAGCAGTACTTC. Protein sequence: CASSLGAPSYEQYF.

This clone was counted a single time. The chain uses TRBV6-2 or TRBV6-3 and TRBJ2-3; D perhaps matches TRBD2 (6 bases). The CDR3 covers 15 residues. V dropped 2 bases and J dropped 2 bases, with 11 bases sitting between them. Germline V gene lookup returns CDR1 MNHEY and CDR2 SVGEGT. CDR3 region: CASSYGGLYTDTQYF. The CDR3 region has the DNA TGTGCCAGCAGTTACGGAGGGCTCTACACAGATACGCAGTATTTT.

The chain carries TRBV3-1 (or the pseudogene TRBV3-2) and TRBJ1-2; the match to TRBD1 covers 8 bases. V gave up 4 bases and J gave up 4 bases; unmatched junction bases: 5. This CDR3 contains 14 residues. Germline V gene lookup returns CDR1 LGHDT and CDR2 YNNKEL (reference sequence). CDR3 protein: CASSLTGGVYGYTF. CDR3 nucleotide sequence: TGTGCCAGCAGCCTTACAGGGGGAGTCTATGGCTACACCTTC.

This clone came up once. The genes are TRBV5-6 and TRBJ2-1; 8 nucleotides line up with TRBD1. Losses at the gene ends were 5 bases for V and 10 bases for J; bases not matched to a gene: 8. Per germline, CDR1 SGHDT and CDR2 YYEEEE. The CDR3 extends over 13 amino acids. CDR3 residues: CASSPRQGLEQFF. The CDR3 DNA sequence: TGTGCCAGCAGTCCAAGACAGGGGCTAGAGCAGTTCTTC. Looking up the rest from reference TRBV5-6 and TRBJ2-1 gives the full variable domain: DAGVTQSPTHLIKTRGQQVTLRCSPKSGHDTVSWYQQALGQGPQFIFQYYEEEERQRGNFPDRFSGHQFPNYSSELNVNALLLGDSALYLCASSPRQGLEQFFGPGTRLTVL.

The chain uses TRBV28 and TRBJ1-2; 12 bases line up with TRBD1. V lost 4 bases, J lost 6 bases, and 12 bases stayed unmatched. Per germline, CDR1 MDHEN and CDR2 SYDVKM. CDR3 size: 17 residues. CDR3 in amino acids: CASSSLGTGGASNGYTF. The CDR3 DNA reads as TGTGCCAGCAGTTCTCTCGGGACAGGGGGCGCTAGTAATGGCTACACCTTC.